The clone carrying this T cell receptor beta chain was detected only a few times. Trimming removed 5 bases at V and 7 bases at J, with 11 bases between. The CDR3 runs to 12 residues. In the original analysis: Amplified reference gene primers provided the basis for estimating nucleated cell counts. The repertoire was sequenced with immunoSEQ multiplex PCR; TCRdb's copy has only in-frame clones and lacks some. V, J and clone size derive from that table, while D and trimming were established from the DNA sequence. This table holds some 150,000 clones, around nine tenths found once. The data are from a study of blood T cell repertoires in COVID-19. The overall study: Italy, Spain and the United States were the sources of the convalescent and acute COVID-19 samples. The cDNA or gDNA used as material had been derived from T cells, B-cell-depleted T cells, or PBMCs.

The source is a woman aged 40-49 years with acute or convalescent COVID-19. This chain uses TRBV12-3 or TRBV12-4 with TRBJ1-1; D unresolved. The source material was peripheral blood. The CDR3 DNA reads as TGTGCCAGCAGTCTCGGGTTTTTTGAAGCTTTCTTT. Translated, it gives CASSLGFFEAFF.